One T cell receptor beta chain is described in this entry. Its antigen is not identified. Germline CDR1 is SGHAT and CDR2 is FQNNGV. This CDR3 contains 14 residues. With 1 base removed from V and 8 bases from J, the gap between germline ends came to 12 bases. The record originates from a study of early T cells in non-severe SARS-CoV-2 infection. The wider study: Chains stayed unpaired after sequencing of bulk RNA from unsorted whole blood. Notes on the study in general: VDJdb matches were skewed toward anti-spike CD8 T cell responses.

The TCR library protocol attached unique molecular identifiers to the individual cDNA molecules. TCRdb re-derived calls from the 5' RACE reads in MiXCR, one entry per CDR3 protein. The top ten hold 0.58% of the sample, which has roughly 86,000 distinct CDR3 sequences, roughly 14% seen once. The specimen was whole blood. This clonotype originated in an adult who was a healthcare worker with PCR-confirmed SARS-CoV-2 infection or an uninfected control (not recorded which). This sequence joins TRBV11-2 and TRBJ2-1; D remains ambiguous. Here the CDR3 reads CASSLGPAGDEQFF. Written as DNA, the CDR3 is TGTGCCAGCAGCTTAGGCCCGGCCGGCGATGAGCAGTTCTTC.